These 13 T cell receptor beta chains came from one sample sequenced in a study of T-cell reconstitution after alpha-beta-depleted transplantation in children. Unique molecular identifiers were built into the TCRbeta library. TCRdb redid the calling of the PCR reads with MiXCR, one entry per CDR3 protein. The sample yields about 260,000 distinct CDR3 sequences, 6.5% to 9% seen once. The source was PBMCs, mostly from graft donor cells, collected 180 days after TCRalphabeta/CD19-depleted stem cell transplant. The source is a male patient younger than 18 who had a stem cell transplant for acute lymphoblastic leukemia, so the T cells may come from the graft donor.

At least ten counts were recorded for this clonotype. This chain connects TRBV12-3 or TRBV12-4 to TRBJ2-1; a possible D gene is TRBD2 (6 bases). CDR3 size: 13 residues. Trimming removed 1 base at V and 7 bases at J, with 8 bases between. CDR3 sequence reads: CASSLGLVNEQFF. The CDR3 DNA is TGTGCCAGCAGTTTAGGACTAGTTAATGAGCAGTTCTTC.

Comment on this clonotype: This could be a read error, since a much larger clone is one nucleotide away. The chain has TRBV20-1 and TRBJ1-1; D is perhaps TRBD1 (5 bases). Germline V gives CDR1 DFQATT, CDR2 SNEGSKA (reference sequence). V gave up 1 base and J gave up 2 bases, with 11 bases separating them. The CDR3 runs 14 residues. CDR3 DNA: TGCAGTGCTAGAGTCCGGGGGGACAACACTGAAGCTTTCTTT. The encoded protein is CSARVRGDNTEAFF.

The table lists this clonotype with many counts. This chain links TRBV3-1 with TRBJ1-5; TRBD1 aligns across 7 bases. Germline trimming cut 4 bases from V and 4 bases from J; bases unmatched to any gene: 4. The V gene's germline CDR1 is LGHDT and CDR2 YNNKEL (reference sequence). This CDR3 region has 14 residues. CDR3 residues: CASSPGQVNQPQHF. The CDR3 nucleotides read TGTGCCAGCAGCCCCGGACAGGTGAATCAGCCCCAGCATTTT.

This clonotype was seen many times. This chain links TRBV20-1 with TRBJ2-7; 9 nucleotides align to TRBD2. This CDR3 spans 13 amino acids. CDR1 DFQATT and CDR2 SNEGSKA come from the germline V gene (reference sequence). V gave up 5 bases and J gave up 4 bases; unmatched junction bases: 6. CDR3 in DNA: TGCAGTGCTTGCCGGGCGGGAGGGTACGAGCAGTACTTC. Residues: CSACRAGGYEQYF.

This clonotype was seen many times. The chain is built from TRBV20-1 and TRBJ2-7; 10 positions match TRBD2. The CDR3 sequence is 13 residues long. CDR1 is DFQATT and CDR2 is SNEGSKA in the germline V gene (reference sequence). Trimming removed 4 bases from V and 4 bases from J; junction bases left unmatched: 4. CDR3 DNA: TGCAGTGCTACCTGGACTAGCGGTTACGAGCAGTACTTC. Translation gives CSATWTSGYEQYF.

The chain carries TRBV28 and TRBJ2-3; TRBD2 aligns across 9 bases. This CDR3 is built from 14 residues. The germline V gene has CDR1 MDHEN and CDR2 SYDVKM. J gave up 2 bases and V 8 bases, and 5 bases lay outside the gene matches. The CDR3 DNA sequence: TGTGCCAGCGGACGACTAGCGGACACAGATACGCAGTATTTT. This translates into CASGRLADTDTQYF.

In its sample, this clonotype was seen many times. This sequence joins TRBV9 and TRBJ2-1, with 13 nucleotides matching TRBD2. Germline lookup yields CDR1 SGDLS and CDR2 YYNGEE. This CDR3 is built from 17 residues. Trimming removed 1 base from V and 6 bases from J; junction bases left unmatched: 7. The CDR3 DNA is TGTGCCAGCAGCGTAACACCCGGGACTAGCGGGGCCAATGAGCAGTTCTTC. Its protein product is CASSVTPGTSGANEQFF.

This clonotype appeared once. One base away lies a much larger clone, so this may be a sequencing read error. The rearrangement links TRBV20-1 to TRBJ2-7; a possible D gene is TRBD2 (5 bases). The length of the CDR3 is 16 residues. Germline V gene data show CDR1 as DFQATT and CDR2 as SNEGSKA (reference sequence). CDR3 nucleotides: TGCAGTGCTAACCGAGCCCCACCGGGGTCGACCTACAAGCAGTACTTC. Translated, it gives CSANRAPPGSTYKQYF.

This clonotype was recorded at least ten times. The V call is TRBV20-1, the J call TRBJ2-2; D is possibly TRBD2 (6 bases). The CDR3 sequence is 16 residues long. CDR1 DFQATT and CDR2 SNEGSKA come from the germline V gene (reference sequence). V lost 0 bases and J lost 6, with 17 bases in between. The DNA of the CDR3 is TGCAGTGCTAGAGACCCGGAGGGTAAGGCGTCCGGGGAGCTGTTTTTT. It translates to CSARDPEGKASGELFF.

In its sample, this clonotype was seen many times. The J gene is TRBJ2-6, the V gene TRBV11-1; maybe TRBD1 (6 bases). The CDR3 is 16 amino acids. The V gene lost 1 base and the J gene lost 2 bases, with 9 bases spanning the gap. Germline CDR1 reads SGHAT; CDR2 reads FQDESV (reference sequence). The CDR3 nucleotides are TGTGCCAGCAGCTTAGACGAGGGGGCTGGGGCCAACGTCCTGACTTTC. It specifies CASSLDEGAGANVLTF.

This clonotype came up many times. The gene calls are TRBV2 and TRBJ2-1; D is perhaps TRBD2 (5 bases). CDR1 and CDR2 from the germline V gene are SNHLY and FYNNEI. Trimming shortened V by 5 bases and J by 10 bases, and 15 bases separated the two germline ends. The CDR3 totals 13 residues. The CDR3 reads CASSRISPGEQFF. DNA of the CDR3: TGTGCCAGCAGTCGCATTTCACCGGGGGAGCAGTTCTTC.

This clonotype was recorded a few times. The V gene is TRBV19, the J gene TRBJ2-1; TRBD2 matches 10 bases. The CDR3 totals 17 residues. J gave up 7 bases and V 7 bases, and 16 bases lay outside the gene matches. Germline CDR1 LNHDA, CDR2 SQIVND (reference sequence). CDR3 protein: CASTRRISGLASNEQFF. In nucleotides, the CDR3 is TGTGCCAGTACCCGCCGGATTTCGGGACTAGCGAGTAATGAGCAGTTCTTC.

CDR3 sequence reads: CASSYLARGAYEQYF. The CDR3 DNA follows: TGTGCCAGCAGTTATTTAGCCAGGGGGGCCTACGAGCAGTACTTC. The rearrangement links TRBV6-2 or TRBV6-3 to TRBJ2-7, with TRBD1 as a possible D gene (7 bases). This CDR3 spans 15 amino acids. Germline CDR1 and CDR2: MNHEY and SVGEGT. Trimming left V 3 bases short and J 2 bases short, with 14 bases between.